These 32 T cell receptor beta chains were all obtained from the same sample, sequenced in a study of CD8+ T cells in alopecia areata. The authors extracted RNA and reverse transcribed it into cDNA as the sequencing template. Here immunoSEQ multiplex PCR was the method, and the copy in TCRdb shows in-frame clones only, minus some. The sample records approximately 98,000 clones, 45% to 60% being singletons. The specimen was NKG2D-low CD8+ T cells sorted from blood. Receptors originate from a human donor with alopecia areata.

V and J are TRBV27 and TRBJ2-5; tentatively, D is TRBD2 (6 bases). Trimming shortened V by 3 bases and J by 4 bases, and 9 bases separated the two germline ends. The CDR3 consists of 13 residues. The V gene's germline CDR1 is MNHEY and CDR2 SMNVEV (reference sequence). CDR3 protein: CASSFRGSETQYF. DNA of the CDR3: TGTGCCAGCAGTTTCCGGGGGTCAGAGACCCAGTACTTC.

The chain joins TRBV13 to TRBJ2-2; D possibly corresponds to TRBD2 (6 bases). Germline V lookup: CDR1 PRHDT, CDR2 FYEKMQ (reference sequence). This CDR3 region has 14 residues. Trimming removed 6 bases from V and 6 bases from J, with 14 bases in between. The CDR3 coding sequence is TGTGCCAGCAGTCCCACTTCGGGGGCCGGGGAGCTGTTTTTT. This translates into CASSPTSGAGELFF.

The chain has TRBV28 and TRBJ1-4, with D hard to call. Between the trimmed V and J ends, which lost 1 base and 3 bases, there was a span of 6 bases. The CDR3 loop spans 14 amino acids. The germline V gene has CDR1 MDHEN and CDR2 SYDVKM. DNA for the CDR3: TGTGCCAGCAGTTTATTGGCCCCTAATGAAAAACTGTTTTTT. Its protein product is CASSLLAPNEKLFF.

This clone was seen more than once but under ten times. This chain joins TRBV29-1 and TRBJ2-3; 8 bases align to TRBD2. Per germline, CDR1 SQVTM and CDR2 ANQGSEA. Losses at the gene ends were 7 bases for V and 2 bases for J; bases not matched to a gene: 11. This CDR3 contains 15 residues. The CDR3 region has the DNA TGCAGCGAAATCCGGACTAGCCGACTCACAGATACGCAGTATTTT. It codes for CSEIRTSRLTDTQYF.

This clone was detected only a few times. This CDR3 reads CASRPPRENYGYTF. In DNA form, the CDR3 reads TGCGCCAGCAGACCTCCCAGGGAGAACTATGGCTACACCTTC. The chain joins TRBV5-1 to TRBJ1-2; D might be TRBD1 (5 bases). The CDR3 is 14 residues long. Germline V gene sequence: CDR1 SGHRS, CDR2 YFSETQ. The V end lost 5 bases, the J end lost 2 bases, and 13 bases lay between the germline ends.

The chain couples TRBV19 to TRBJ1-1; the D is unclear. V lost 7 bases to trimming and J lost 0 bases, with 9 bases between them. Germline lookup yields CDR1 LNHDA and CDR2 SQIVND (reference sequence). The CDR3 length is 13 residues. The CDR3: CASINSLNTEAFF. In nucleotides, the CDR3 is TGTGCCAGTATCAACAGTTTGAACACTGAAGCTTTCTTT. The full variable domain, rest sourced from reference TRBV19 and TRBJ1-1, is DGGITQSPKYLFRKEGQNVTLSCEQNLNHDAMYWYRQDPGQGLRLIYYSQIVNDFQKGDIAEGYSVSREKKESFPLTVTSAQKNPTAFYLCASINSLNTEAFFGQGTRLTVV.

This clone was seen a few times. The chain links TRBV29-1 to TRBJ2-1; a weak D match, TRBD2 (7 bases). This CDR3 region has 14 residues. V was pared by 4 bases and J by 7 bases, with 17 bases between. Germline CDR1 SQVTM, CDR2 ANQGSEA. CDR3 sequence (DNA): TGCAGCGTTGCGGGGCGGGAGAGGGGGAATGAGCAGTTCTTC. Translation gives CSVAGRERGNEQFF.

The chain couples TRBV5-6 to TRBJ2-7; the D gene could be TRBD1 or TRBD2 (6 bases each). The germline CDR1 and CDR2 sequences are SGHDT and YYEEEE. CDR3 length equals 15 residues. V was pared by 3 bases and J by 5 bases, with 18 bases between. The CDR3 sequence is CASSWGPGDEDEQYF. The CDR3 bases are TGTGCCAGCAGCTGGGGGCCGGGGGATGAGGACGAGCAGTACTTC.

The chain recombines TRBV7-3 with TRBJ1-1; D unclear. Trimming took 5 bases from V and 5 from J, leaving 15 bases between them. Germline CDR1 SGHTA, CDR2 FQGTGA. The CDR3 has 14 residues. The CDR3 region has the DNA TGTGCCAGCAGCGGCATTCAAGGTCGGACTGAAGCTTTCTTT. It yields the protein CASSGIQGRTEAFF.

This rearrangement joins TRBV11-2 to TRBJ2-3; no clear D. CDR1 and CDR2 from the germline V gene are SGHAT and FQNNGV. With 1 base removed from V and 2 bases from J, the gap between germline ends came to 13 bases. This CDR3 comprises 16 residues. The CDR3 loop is CASSLGWGATTDTQYF. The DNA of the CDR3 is TGTGCCAGCAGCTTAGGATGGGGTGCGACCACAGATACGCAGTATTTT.

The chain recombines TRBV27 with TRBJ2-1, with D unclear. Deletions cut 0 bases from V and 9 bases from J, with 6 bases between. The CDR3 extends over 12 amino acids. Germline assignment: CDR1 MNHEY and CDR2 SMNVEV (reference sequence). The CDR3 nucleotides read TGTGCCAGCAGTTTATCGCCTGGTGAGCAGTTCTTC. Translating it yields CASSLSPGEQFF.

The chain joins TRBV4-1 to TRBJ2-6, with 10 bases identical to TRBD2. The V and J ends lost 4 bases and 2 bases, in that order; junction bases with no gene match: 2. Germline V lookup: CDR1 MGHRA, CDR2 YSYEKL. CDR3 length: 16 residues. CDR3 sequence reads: CASSPAGGPGANVLTF. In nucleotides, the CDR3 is TGCGCCAGCAGCCCAGCGGGAGGGCCTGGGGCCAACGTCCTGACTTTC.

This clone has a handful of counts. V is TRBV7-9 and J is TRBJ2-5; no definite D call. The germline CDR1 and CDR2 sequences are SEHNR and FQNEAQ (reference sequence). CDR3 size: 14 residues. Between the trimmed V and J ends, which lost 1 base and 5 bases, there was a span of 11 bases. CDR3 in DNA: TGTGCCAGCAGCTTAGTGCGGAGAGAGGAGACCCAGTACTTC. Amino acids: CASSLVRREETQYF.

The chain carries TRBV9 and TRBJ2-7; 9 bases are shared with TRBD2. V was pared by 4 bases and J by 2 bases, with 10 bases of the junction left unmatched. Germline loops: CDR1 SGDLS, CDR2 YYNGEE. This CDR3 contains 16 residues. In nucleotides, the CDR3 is TGTGCCAGCAGCACCACGACTAGCGGAGGAACCTACGAGCAGTACTTC. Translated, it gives CASSTTTSGGTYEQYF.

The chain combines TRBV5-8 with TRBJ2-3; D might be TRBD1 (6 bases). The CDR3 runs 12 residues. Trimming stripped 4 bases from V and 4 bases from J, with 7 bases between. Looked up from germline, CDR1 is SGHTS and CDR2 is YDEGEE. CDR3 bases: TGTGCCAGCAGCCACAGGGCAGATACGCAGTATTTT. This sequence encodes CASSHRADTQYF.

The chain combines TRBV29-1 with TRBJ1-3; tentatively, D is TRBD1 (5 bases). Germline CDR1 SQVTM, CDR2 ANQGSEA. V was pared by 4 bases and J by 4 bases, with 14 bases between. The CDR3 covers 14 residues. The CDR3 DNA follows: TGCAGCGTTGCCGCCCGGGGCGGCGGAAACACCATATATTTT. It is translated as CSVAARGGGNTIYF.

The CDR3 DNA follows: TGTGCCTGGAGTAGCCACGAGAACACTGAAGCTTTCTTT. It yields the protein CAWSSHENTEAFF. The chain links TRBV30 to TRBJ1-1, with D hard to call. V dropped 2 bases and J dropped 1 base, with 8 bases sitting between them. The CDR3 length is 13 residues. CDR1 and CDR2 from the germline V gene are GTSNPN and SVGIG (reference sequence).

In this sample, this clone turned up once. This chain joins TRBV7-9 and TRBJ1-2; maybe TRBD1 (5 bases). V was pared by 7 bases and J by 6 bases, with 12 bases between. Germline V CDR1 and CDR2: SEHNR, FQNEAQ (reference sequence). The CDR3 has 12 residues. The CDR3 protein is CASNAGLHGYTF. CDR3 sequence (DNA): TGTGCCAGCAACGCGGGGCTCCATGGCTACACCTTC.

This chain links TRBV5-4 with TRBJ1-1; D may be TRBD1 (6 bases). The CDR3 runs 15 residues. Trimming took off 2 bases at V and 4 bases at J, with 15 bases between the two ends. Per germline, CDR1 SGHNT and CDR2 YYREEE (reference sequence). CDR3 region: CASSLDRGVRTEAFF. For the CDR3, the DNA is TGTGCCAGCAGCTTAGATAGGGGGGTTCGCACTGAAGCTTTCTTT.

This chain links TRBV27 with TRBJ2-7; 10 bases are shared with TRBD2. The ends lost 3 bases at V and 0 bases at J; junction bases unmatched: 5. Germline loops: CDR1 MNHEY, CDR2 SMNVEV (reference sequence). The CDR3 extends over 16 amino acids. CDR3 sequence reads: CASSFRLAGASYEQYF. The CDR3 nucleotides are TGTGCCAGCAGTTTTCGGCTAGCGGGAGCCTCCTACGAGCAGTACTTC.

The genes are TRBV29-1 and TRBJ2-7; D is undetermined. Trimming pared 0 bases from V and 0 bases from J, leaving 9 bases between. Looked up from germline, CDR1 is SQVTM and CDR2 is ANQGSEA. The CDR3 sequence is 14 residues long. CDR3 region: CSVEDVVNSYEQYF. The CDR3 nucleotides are TGCAGCGTTGAAGACGTCGTCAACTCCTACGAGCAGTACTTC.

CDR3 protein: CASSSGRAYEQYF. The CDR3 DNA is TGTGCCAGCAGTTCCGGGAGGGCCTACGAGCAGTACTTC. V usage is TRBV27 and J usage is TRBJ2-7; 8 bases match TRBD2. This CDR3 comprises 13 residues. Trimming removed 4 bases from V and 2 bases from J; junction bases left unmatched: 1. Germline V lookup: CDR1 MNHEY, CDR2 SMNVEV (reference sequence).

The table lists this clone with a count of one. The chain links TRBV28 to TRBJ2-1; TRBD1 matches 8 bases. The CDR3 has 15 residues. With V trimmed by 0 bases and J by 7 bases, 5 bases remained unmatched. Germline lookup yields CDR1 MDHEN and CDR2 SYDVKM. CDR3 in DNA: TGTGCCAGCAGTTTATGGGCAGGGGGCACGAATGAGCAGTTCTTC. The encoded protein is CASSLWAGGTNEQFF.

The CDR3: CASSGADSETQYF. The CDR3 bases are TGTGCCAGCAGTGGGGCTGATTCGGAGACCCAGTACTTC. The chain joins TRBV27 to TRBJ2-5, with D perhaps matching TRBD1 (5 bases). The CDR3 covers 13 residues. The V gene lost 5 bases and the J gene lost 5 bases, with 12 bases spanning the gap. Germline CDR1 MNHEY, CDR2 SMNVEV (reference sequence).

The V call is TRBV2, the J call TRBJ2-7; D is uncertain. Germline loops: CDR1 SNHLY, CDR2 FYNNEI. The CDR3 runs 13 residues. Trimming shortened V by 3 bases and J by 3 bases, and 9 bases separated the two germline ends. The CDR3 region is CASSDRLLYEQYF. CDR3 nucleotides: TGTGCCAGCAGTGATCGGCTTCTCTACGAGCAGTACTTC.

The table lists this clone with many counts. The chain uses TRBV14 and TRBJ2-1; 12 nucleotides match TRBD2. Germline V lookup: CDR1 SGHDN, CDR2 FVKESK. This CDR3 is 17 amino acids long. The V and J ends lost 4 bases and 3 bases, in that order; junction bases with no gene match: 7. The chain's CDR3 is CASSPLSSGRVYNEQFF. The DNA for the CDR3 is TGTGCCAGCAGCCCTCTCTCTAGCGGGAGGGTCTACAATGAGCAGTTCTTC.

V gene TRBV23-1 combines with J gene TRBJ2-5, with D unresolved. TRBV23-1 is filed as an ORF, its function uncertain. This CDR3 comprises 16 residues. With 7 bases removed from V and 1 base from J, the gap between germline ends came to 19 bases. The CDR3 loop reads CASNSSLLRSQETQYF. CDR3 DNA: TGCGCCAGCAATTCGTCCCTCTTGAGGAGCCAAGAGACCCAGTACTTC.

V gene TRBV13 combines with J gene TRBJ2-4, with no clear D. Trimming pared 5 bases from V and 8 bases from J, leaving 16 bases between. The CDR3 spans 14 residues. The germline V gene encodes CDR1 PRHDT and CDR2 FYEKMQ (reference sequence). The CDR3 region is CASSGQGFSDIQYF. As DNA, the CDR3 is TGTGCCAGCAGCGGGCAAGGTTTCTCAGACATTCAGTACTTC.

The CDR3 coding sequence is TGTGCCAGCAGTTCCATGGGACAGGGAGGCGAGCAGTACTTC. Encoded protein: CASSSMGQGGEQYF. The rearrangement joins TRBV27 to TRBJ2-7; 9 bases map to TRBD1. CDR1 is MNHEY and CDR2 is SMNVEV in the germline V gene (reference sequence). The V gene end was trimmed by 4 bases and the J gene end by 6 bases; junction bases not matched to a gene: 7. CDR3 length: 14 residues.

Here the CDR3 reads CASSLGGGLYNEQFF. The CDR3 DNA is TGTGCCAGCAGCTTAGGAGGGGGACTTTACAATGAGCAGTTCTTC. The J gene is TRBJ2-1, the V gene TRBV7-8; D could derive from TRBD1 or TRBD2 (6 bases each). CDR1 SGHVS and CDR2 FQNEAQ come from the germline V gene. The CDR3 has 15 amino acids. Between the trimmed V and J ends, which lost 1 base and 4 bases, there was a span of 11 bases.

In DNA form, the CDR3 reads TGTGCCTGGAGTGATGGGGCGGCGGTCTCGTGGACCCAGTACTTC. It is translated as CAWSDGAAVSWTQYF. This chain uses TRBV30 with TRBJ2-5, with TRBD1 as a possible D gene (5 bases). The CDR3 runs to 15 residues. The V end was cut by 1 base, the J end by 7 bases, with 19 bases between. The germline V gene has CDR1 GTSNPN and CDR2 SVGIG (reference sequence).

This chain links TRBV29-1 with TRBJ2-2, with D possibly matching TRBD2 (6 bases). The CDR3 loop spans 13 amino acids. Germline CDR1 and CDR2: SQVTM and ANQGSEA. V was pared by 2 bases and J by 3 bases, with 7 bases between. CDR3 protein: CSVESGYTGELFF. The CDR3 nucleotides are TGCAGCGTTGAAAGCGGGTACACCGGGGAGCTGTTTTTT.